Below are 10 T cell receptor beta chains sequenced from a single sample in a study of T-cell memory formation after mild COVID-19. MiXCR, run by TCRdb on the 5' RACE reads, gives a single entry per CDR3 protein. The table shows over 400,000 distinct CDR3 sequences, with 20% to 25% occurring only once. The specimen was PBMCs or a T cell subset sorted from them (not recorded which). The receptors here all came from an adult woman who had mild COVID-19 (a few samples of this study predate the infection). Cell type and time point are not known.

This sequence joins TRBV7-8 and TRBJ1-4, with TRBD1 matching 9 bases. There are 15 residues in the CDR3. The V and J ends lost 1 base and 5 bases, in that order; junction bases with no gene match: 2. Looked up from germline, CDR1 is SGHVS and CDR2 is FQNEAQ. Written as DNA, the CDR3 is TGTGCCAGCAGCTTAGGTGGACAGGGGAATGAAAAACTGTTTTTT. Protein product: CASSLGGQGNEKLFF.

The V and J genes are TRBV29-1 and TRBJ2-1; no firm D call. Germline CDR1 reads SQVTM; CDR2 reads ANQGSEA. The CDR3 consists of 11 residues. V lost 4 bases and J 6 bases, leaving 7 bases between the germline ends. The CDR3 bases are TGCAGCGTTGTTACACTCAATGAGCAGTTCTTC. Protein product: CSVVTLNEQFF.

Points on this clonotype: Compared with germline, one end of the junction differs, possibly owing to a read error. This CDR3 reads CASSPGQGTLEQFF. The CDR3 nucleotides are TGTGCTAGCAGCCCCGGACAGGGAACCCTTGAGCAGTTCTTC. This rearrangement joins TRBV7-7 to TRBJ2-1; 8 positions agree with TRBD1. In germline, CDR1 is SSHAT, CDR2 FNYEAQ (reference sequence). There are 14 residues in the CDR3.

V gene TRBV7-9 combines with J gene TRBJ1-1; D is unresolved. V was cut by 4 bases and J by 4 bases, with 13 bases left in between. CDR3 length equals 14 residues. Germline V lookup: CDR1 SEHNR, CDR2 FQNEAQ (reference sequence). Here the CDR3 reads CASSYHHEGTEAFF. Here the CDR3 DNA reads TGTGCCAGCAGCTATCACCATGAAGGCACTGAAGCTTTCTTT.

This clonotype has a handful of counts. The genes are TRBV15 and TRBJ2-3, with TRBD1 matching 8 bases. CDR3 length equals 14 residues. Unmatched junction bases numbered 3, after V lost 7 bases and J lost 0 bases. Germline V gene lookup returns CDR1 LNHNV and CDR2 YYDKDF (reference sequence). The CDR3 bases are TGTGCCACCAAAAGGGACAGGAGCACAGATACGCAGTATTTT. It codes for CATKRDRSTDTQYF.

This clonotype has a handful of counts. The CDR3 spells CASSLGRGLPGSEQYF. CDR3 bases: TGCGCCAGCAGCTTGGGCCGCGGCCTCCCAGGTAGCGAGCAGTACTTC. The V call is TRBV5-1, the J call TRBJ2-7, with D uncertain. Trimming removed 0 bases at V and 6 bases at J, with 19 bases between. The CDR3 runs to 16 residues. Germline V gene lookup returns CDR1 SGHRS and CDR2 YFSETQ. The full variable domain, rest sourced from reference TRBV5-1 and TRBJ2-7, is KAGVTQTPRYLIKTRGQQVTLSCSPISGHRSVSWYQQTPGQGLQFLFEYFSETQRNKGNFPGRFSGRQFSNSRSEMNVSTLELGDSALYLCASSLGRGLPGSEQYFGPGTRLTVT.

This chain links TRBV24-1 with TRBJ1-2, with D maybe TRBD1 (5 bases). The CDR3 spans 13 residues. Germline CDR1 KGHDR, CDR2 SFDVKD. Trimming took off 7 bases at V and 4 bases at J, with 12 bases between the two ends. This chain's CDR3 is CATRGRAGYGYTF. Written as DNA, the CDR3 is TGTGCCACCAGGGGCAGGGCGGGCTATGGCTACACCTTC.

This clonotype came up many times. The rearrangement links TRBV12-3 or TRBV12-4 to TRBJ2-7; 7 bases line up with TRBD1. The CDR3 contains 14 residues. The trim removed 3 bases at V and 2 bases at J, leaving 4 bases unmatched. The CDR3 nucleotides are TGTGCCAGCAGTTTGGGGACAGCCGCCTACGAGCAGTACTTC. Translated: CASSLGTAAYEQYF.

This sequence joins TRBV20-1 and TRBJ2-5, with 15 nucleotides matching TRBD2. After removal of 6 bases from V and 5 bases from J, the junction contained 4 bases not matched to a gene. This CDR3 is built from 14 residues. The germline V gene has CDR1 DFQATT and CDR2 SNEGSKA (reference sequence). The CDR3 coding sequence is TGCAGTGCCTGGACTAGCGGGAGGGCCGAGACCCAGTACTTC. It encodes CSAWTSGRAETQYF.

This clonotype occurred a few times. The gene calls are TRBV18 and TRBJ2-3; TRBD2 agrees at 14 bases. The V and J ends lost 3 bases and 1 base, in that order; junction bases with no gene match: 12. Germline V lookup: CDR1 KGHSH, CDR2 LQKENI. This CDR3 has 20 amino acids. The CDR3 is CASSPGTSGRLVIRTDTQYF. DNA for the CDR3: TGTGCCAGCTCACCCGGGACTAGCGGGAGATTGGTGATTCGCACAGATACGCAGTATTTT.